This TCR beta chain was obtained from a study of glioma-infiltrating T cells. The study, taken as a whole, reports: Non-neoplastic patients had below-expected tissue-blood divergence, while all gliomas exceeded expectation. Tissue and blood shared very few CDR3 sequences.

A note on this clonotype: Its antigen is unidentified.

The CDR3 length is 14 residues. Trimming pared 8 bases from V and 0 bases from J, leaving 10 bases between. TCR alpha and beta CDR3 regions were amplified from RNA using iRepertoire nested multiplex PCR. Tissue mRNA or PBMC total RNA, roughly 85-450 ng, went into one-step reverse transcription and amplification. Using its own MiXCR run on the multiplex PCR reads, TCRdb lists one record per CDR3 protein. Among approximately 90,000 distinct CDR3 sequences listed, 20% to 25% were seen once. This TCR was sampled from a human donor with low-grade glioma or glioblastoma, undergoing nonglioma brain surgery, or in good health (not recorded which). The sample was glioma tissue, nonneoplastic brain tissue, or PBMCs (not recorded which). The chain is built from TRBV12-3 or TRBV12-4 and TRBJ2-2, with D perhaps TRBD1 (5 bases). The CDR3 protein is CASRPDTNTGELFF. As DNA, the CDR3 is TGTGCCAGCCGGCCGGACACGAACACCGGGGAGCTGTTTTTT.